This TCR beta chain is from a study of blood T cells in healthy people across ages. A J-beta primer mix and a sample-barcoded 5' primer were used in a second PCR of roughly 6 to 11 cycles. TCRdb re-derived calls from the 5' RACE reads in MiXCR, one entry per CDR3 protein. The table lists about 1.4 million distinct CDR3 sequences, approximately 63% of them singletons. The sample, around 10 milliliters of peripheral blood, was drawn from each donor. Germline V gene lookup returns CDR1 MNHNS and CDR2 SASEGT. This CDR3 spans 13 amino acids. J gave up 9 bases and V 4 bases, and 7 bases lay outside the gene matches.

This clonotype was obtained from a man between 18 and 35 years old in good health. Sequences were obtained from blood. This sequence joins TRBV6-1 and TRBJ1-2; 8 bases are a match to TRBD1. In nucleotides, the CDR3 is TGTGCCAGCAGTGGGGGACAGGACATCAGCTACACCTTC. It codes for CASSGGQDISYTF.